This TCR beta chain emerged from a study of blood T cell repertoires in COVID-19. For the study at large: Sites in the United States, Italy and Spain provided acute and convalescent COVID-19 samples. T cells, B-cell-depleted T cells, or PBMCs provided the cDNA or gDNA that served as material.

Authors' processing steps: Reference gene primer amplification gave estimated nucleated cell counts. Produced via immunoSEQ multiplex PCR; TCRdb's table is partial and in-frame only. V and J calls and clone size are copied from that table; D and trimming were computed from the DNA. The data hold 180,000 or so clones, with 70% to 90% observed a single time. CDR3 length: 14 residues. Germline-derived CDR1 and CDR2 are KGHSH and LQKENI. V was pared by 3 bases and J by 9 bases, with 10 bases of the junction left unmatched. This clone occurred once. The material sequenced was peripheral blood. The rearrangement links TRBV18 to TRBJ1-2; TRBD1 aligns across 7 bases. This receptor was identified in a woman aged 25-40 years with active or convalescent COVID-19. CDR3 in DNA: TGTGCCAGCTCACCCGACAGGGATATTTTTCGCTACACCTTC. Translating gives CASSPDRDIFRYTF.